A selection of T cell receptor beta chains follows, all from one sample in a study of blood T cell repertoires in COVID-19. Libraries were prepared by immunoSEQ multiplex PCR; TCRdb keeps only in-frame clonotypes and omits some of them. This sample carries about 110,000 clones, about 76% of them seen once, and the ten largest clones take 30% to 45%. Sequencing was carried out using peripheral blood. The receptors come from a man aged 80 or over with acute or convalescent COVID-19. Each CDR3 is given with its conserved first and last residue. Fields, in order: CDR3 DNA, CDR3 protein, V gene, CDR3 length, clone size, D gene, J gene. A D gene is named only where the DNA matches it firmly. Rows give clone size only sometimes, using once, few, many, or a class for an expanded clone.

CDR3 DNA: TGTGCCAGCAGCTCCCGGGATGGAAACACCATATATTTT; CDR3 protein: CASSSRDGNTIYF; V gene: TRBV5-5; CDR3 length: 13; clone size: few; D gene: -; J gene: TRBJ1-3
CDR3 DNA: TGTGCCAGCAGCCAAGTTGTAGCGGGAGGGCCTTTATCCAATGAGCAGTTCTTC; CDR3 protein: CASSQVVAGGPLSNEQFF; V gene: TRBV14; CDR3 length: 18; clone size: -; D gene: TRBD2; J gene: TRBJ2-1
CDR3 DNA: TGTGCCAGCAGTCTCGGACAGGGGGCTCCCTACGAGCAGTACTTC; CDR3 protein: CASSLGQGAPYEQYF; V gene: TRBV2; CDR3 length: 15; clone size: few; D gene: TRBD1; J gene: TRBJ2-7
CDR3 DNA: TGTGCCAGCAGCGAGCCGGGACAGGGAAAATACGAGCAGTACTTC; CDR3 protein: CASSEPGQGKYEQYF; V gene: TRBV5-6; CDR3 length: 15; clone size: -; D gene: TRBD1; J gene: TRBJ2-7
CDR3 DNA: TGTGCCAGCAGTTACGGTCCTAGCGGGAGGGCCTACGAGCAGTACTTC; CDR3 protein: CASSYGPSGRAYEQYF; V gene: TRBV6-5; CDR3 length: 16; clone size: few; D gene: TRBD2; J gene: TRBJ2-7
CDR3 DNA: TGTGCCAGTAGTATCACCGGGACTAGCGGGAGGGCCCCAGATACGCAGTATTTT; CDR3 protein: CASSITGTSGRAPDTQYF; V gene: TRBV19; CDR3 length: 18; clone size: -; D gene: TRBD2; J gene: TRBJ2-3
CDR3 DNA: TGTGCCAGCAGTGACAGGGGGCGCAGAAACACCATATATTTT; CDR3 protein: CASSDRGRRNTIYF; V gene: TRBV6-1; CDR3 length: 14; clone size: -; D gene: TRBD1; J gene: TRBJ1-3
CDR3 DNA: TGTGCCAGCAGCTTAGGGACAGTCGGACAGCCCCAGCATTTT; CDR3 protein: CASSLGTVGQPQHF; V gene: TRBV7-9; CDR3 length: 14; clone size: -; D gene: -; J gene: TRBJ1-5
CDR3 DNA: TGTGCCAGCAGTCTTAACAGGAGGGGAACTGAAGCTTTCTTT; CDR3 protein: CASSLNRRGTEAFF; V gene: TRBV28; CDR3 length: 14; clone size: -; D gene: -; J gene: TRBJ1-1
CDR3 DNA: TGTGCCAGCAGTTCGGGGGGGGCCATTCAGTACTTC; CDR3 protein: CASSSGGAIQYF; V gene: TRBV28; CDR3 length: 12; clone size: -; D gene: TRBD2; J gene: TRBJ2-4
CDR3 DNA: TGTGCCAGCTCACCAGTGGCGGGATCATCCTACGAGCAGTACTTC; CDR3 protein: CASSPVAGSSYEQYF; V gene: TRBV18; CDR3 length: 15; clone size: -; D gene: -; J gene: TRBJ2-7
CDR3 DNA: TGTGCCAGCAGTCTCACAGAGAACACTGAAGCTTTCTTT; CDR3 protein: CASSLTENTEAFF; V gene: TRBV6-5; CDR3 length: 13; clone size: -; D gene: -; J gene: TRBJ1-1
CDR3 DNA: TGTGCCAGCAGCTTAATGGCGGGAACTAACTATGGCTACACCTTC; CDR3 protein: CASSLMAGTNYGYTF; V gene: TRBV7-3; CDR3 length: 15; clone size: -; D gene: -; J gene: TRBJ1-2
CDR3 DNA: TGTGCCACCAGCAGAGATAGTCAGGGGAGAGAAAAACTGTTTTTT; CDR3 protein: CATSRDSQGREKLFF; V gene: TRBV15; CDR3 length: 15; clone size: -; D gene: -; J gene: TRBJ1-4
CDR3 DNA: TGTGCCAGCAGTAAAACTAGCGGGAGGGCCGGGGAGCTGTTTTTT; CDR3 protein: CASSKTSGRAGELFF; V gene: TRBV7-3; CDR3 length: 15; clone size: -; D gene: TRBD2; J gene: TRBJ2-2
CDR3 DNA: TGTGCCAGCAGTTCGGGACTACAGGGCACTGAAGCTTTCTTT; CDR3 protein: CASSSGLQGTEAFF; V gene: TRBV6-6; CDR3 length: 14; clone size: -; D gene: -; J gene: TRBJ1-1
CDR3 DNA: TGCGCCAGCAGCCCCGCTACCAATCAGCCCCAGCATTTT; CDR3 protein: CASSPATNQPQHF; V gene: TRBV5-1; CDR3 length: 13; clone size: -; D gene: -; J gene: TRBJ1-5
CDR3 DNA: TGTGCCAGCAGCCTATTCTGGGAGGGTGGCACTGAAGCTTTCTTT; CDR3 protein: CASSLFWEGGTEAFF; V gene: TRBV3-1/TRBV3-2; CDR3 length: 15; clone size: -; D gene: -; J gene: TRBJ1-1
CDR3 DNA: TGTGCCAGCAGCTTAGGTCAGGGGGGCTTCAATGAGCAGTTCTTC; CDR3 protein: CASSLGQGGFNEQFF; V gene: TRBV7-9; CDR3 length: 15; clone size: -; D gene: -; J gene: TRBJ2-1
CDR3 DNA: TGCGCCAGCAGCTTGGGTGGACAGGGAAGCGAGACCCAGTACTTC; CDR3 protein: CASSLGGQGSETQYF; V gene: TRBV5-1; CDR3 length: 15; clone size: once; D gene: TRBD1; J gene: TRBJ2-5
CDR3 DNA: TGTGCCAGCAGCTTAGAAAGCGGGCCTTACAATGAGCAGTTCTTC; CDR3 protein: CASSLESGPYNEQFF; V gene: TRBV7-9; CDR3 length: 15; clone size: few; D gene: -; J gene: TRBJ2-1
CDR3 DNA: TGTGCCAGCAGCGATTCCGGGACAGGGCACTATGGCTACACCTTC; CDR3 protein: CASSDSGTGHYGYTF; V gene: TRBV9; CDR3 length: 15; clone size: -; D gene: TRBD1; J gene: TRBJ1-2
CDR3 DNA: TGTGCCAGCAGCTTAGGACAGGGGTCTCAGCATTTT; CDR3 protein: CASSLGQGSQHF; V gene: TRBV7-9; CDR3 length: 12; clone size: few; D gene: TRBD1; J gene: TRBJ1-5
CDR3 DNA: TGCGCCAGCAGCCCCTGGACACTGAACTATGGCTACACCTTC; CDR3 protein: CASSPWTLNYGYTF; V gene: TRBV4-3; CDR3 length: 14; clone size: few; D gene: -; J gene: TRBJ1-2
CDR3 DNA: TGTGCCAGCAGCCCTACAGTTCTAACTAACTATGGCTACACCTTC; CDR3 protein: CASSPTVLTNYGYTF; V gene: TRBV2; CDR3 length: 15; clone size: few; D gene: -; J gene: TRBJ1-2
CDR3 DNA: TGCGCCAGCAGCTTCATGGACAGGGGCTACGAGCAGTACTTC; CDR3 protein: CASSFMDRGYEQYF; V gene: TRBV5-1; CDR3 length: 14; clone size: -; D gene: TRBD1; J gene: TRBJ2-7
CDR3 DNA: TGTGCCAGCAGTTCGACTAGCTACAATGAGCAGTTCTTC; CDR3 protein: CASSSTSYNEQFF; V gene: TRBV2; CDR3 length: 13; clone size: -; D gene: -; J gene: TRBJ2-1
CDR3 DNA: TGTGCCAGCAGCCACATGACAGGGAGTCACAATGAGCAGTTCTTC; CDR3 protein: CASSHMTGSHNEQFF; V gene: TRBV3-1/TRBV3-2; CDR3 length: 15; clone size: -; D gene: TRBD1; J gene: TRBJ2-1
CDR3 DNA: TGTGCCAGTAGTATTAATGCCCTACAGGGAACCCAGCATTTT; CDR3 protein: CASSINALQGTQHF; V gene: TRBV19; CDR3 length: 14; clone size: -; D gene: -; J gene: TRBJ1-5
CDR3 DNA: TGTGCCAGCAGTTTATTCCCAGGGGGCGGCAATCAGCCCCAGCATTTT; CDR3 protein: CASSLFPGGGNQPQHF; V gene: TRBV28; CDR3 length: 16; clone size: few; D gene: TRBD1; J gene: TRBJ1-5
CDR3 DNA: TGTGCCAGCAGCTTACAGGGGGCCCTGACCTACGAGCAGTACTTC; CDR3 protein: CASSLQGALTYEQYF; V gene: TRBV7-3; CDR3 length: 15; clone size: -; D gene: TRBD1; J gene: TRBJ2-7
CDR3 DNA: TGTGCCAGCAGTTTCCGGCTAGCGGGAGGATCAGAGACCCAGTACTTC; CDR3 protein: CASSFRLAGGSETQYF; V gene: TRBV27; CDR3 length: 16; clone size: -; D gene: TRBD2; J gene: TRBJ2-5
CDR3 DNA: TGTGCCAGCAGTTACTCGATTGCAGGGACAAACTATGGCTACACCTTC; CDR3 protein: CASSYSIAGTNYGYTF; V gene: TRBV6-2/TRBV6-3; CDR3 length: 16; clone size: -; D gene: -; J gene: TRBJ1-2
CDR3 DNA: TGTGCCAGCAGCTTGGAAAGGGGACAGGCCTACGAGCAGTACTTC; CDR3 protein: CASSLERGQAYEQYF; V gene: TRBV5-6; CDR3 length: 15; clone size: few; D gene: TRBD1; J gene: TRBJ2-7
CDR3 DNA: TGTGCCAGCAGGCGGGGCGGGACAGGGGTTTTCTCCTATAATTCACCCCTCCACTTT; CDR3 protein: CASRRGGTGVFSYNSPLHF; V gene: TRBV7-2; CDR3 length: 19; clone size: few; D gene: TRBD1; J gene: TRBJ1-6
CDR3 DNA: TGTGCCAGCAGGGCAGGCTCCTACGAGCAGTACTTC; CDR3 protein: CASRAGSYEQYF; V gene: TRBV6-5; CDR3 length: 12; clone size: -; D gene: -; J gene: TRBJ2-7
CDR3 DNA: TGCGCCAGCAGCTTGTTTTCTGGGACAGACGGGGAGCTGTTTTTT; CDR3 protein: CASSLFSGTDGELFF; V gene: TRBV5-1; CDR3 length: 15; clone size: -; D gene: TRBD1; J gene: TRBJ2-2
CDR3 DNA: TGTGCCAGCAGTGGCCTCCTGGGGGGTGGCAATCAGCCCCAGCATTTT; CDR3 protein: CASSGLLGGGNQPQHF; V gene: TRBV28; CDR3 length: 16; clone size: few; D gene: -; J gene: TRBJ1-5
CDR3 DNA: TGCAGTGCTAAGGGAGCACGGGAAGCTTTCTTT; CDR3 protein: CSAKGAREAFF; V gene: TRBV20-1; CDR3 length: 11; clone size: -; D gene: -; J gene: TRBJ1-1
CDR3 DNA: TGCAGTGCGCCGACTAACAATGAGCAGTTCTTC; CDR3 protein: CSAPTNNEQFF; V gene: TRBV20-1; CDR3 length: 11; clone size: -; D gene: -; J gene: TRBJ2-1
CDR3 DNA: TGTGCCAGCAGTTTACAAGGACTAGCGGGAATAAAGTTCTTC; CDR3 protein: CASSLQGLAGIKFF; V gene: TRBV28; CDR3 length: 14; clone size: -; D gene: TRBD2; J gene: TRBJ2-1
CDR3 DNA: TGTGCCAGTAGTATAACGTCCAGGGGCAGCGAGCAGTTCTTC; CDR3 protein: CASSITSRGSEQFF; V gene: TRBV19; CDR3 length: 14; clone size: -; D gene: -; J gene: TRBJ2-1
CDR3 DNA: TGTGCCAGCAGGCCTCTAGCGGGAGGTGCCAATGAGCAGTTCTTC; CDR3 protein: CASRPLAGGANEQFF; V gene: TRBV6-5; CDR3 length: 15; clone size: -; D gene: TRBD2; J gene: TRBJ2-1
CDR3 DNA: TGTGCCAGCAGCACCGGGATTCTCTATGGCTACACCTTC; CDR3 protein: CASSTGILYGYTF; V gene: TRBV5-5; CDR3 length: 13; clone size: few; D gene: -; J gene: TRBJ1-2
CDR3 DNA: TGTGCCAGTAGTACCAGGATTTATAGCAATCAGCCCCAGCATTTT; CDR3 protein: CASSTRIYSNQPQHF; V gene: TRBV19; CDR3 length: 15; clone size: -; D gene: -; J gene: TRBJ1-5
CDR3 DNA: TGTGCCAGCAGTGAAGCGCAGGGTCGGAGCACTGAAGCTTTCTTT; CDR3 protein: CASSEAQGRSTEAFF; V gene: TRBV2; CDR3 length: 15; clone size: -; D gene: -; J gene: TRBJ1-1
CDR3 DNA: TGTGCCACCAGTGACCCATGGGGACAGACTAACACCGGGGAGCTGTTTTTT; CDR3 protein: CATSDPWGQTNTGELFF; V gene: TRBV24-1; CDR3 length: 17; clone size: -; D gene: TRBD1; J gene: TRBJ2-2
CDR3 DNA: TGTGCCAGCAGCTTGCTAGCGGGAGGGATGACCGGGGAGCTGTTTTTT; CDR3 protein: CASSLLAGGMTGELFF; V gene: TRBV13; CDR3 length: 16; clone size: -; D gene: TRBD2; J gene: TRBJ2-2
CDR3 DNA: TGTGCCAGCGGCTATGGGACAGGGGGTGAAAAACTGTTTTTT; CDR3 protein: CASGYGTGGEKLFF; V gene: TRBV11-1; CDR3 length: 14; clone size: -; D gene: TRBD1; J gene: TRBJ1-4
CDR3 DNA: TGTGCCAGCAGCTCGGGACAGGGGGAGGGGGAGACCCAGTACTTC; CDR3 protein: CASSSGQGEGETQYF; V gene: TRBV11-3; CDR3 length: 15; clone size: -; D gene: TRBD1; J gene: TRBJ2-5
CDR3 DNA: TGCGCCAGCAGCCAAGATTTCCGGACAGGGAACACTGAAGCTTTCTTT; CDR3 protein: CASSQDFRTGNTEAFF; V gene: TRBV4-3; CDR3 length: 16; clone size: -; D gene: TRBD1; J gene: TRBJ1-1
CDR3 DNA: TGCGCCAGCAGCCTCCACACCTACGAGCAGTACTTC; CDR3 protein: CASSLHTYEQYF; V gene: TRBV4-1; CDR3 length: 12; clone size: -; D gene: -; J gene: TRBJ2-7
CDR3 DNA: TGCGCCAGCAGCTTGGTCCCAGAGAACACTGAAGCTTTCTTT; CDR3 protein: CASSLVPENTEAFF; V gene: TRBV5-1; CDR3 length: 14; clone size: once; D gene: -; J gene: TRBJ1-1
CDR3 DNA: TGCGCCAGCAGCCCGATCGGACAGGGGGCGGGTGGCTACACCTTC; CDR3 protein: CASSPIGQGAGGYTF; V gene: TRBV5-1; CDR3 length: 15; clone size: -; D gene: TRBD1; J gene: TRBJ1-2
CDR3 DNA: TGTGCCAGCAGCTTCGAAACAGGGAGGGGTTATGGCTACACCTTC; CDR3 protein: CASSFETGRGYGYTF; V gene: TRBV5-4; CDR3 length: 15; clone size: -; D gene: -; J gene: TRBJ1-2